This paragraph reports one T cell receptor (beta chain). Its antigen remains undetermined. No clone much larger than this one lies a single base away; base qualities are absent. Additional sequencing covered unstimulated subsets from a few donor pairs, namely CD8+ effector memory, CD4+ naive, CD8+ TEMRA, CD4+ memory and CD8+ naive. Sorted unstimulated T cells, along with proliferating T cells recovered from mixed lymphocyte reactions, underwent TCRbeta CDR3 sequencing. Fresh whole blood from fewer than 11 HLA-typed healthy donors served as the source for isolating PBMCs. These data belong to a study of siplizumab effects on memory and regulatory T cells (dated by TCRdb to about 2019). In terms of the full investigation: The study looked at the effect of siplizumab, an anti-CD2 antibody, on alloreactive T-cell subsets in allogeneic mixed lymphocyte reactions made from human PBMCs.

What the research found in general, with its limitations: Siplizumab significantly lowered the cumulative frequency of alloreactive sequences that could be traced to unstimulated CD4+ memory T cells. Because sequences below about 10^-5 frequency were poorly captured, only a minor fraction of alloreactive clones could be mapped to unstimulated subsets. For roughly 75-97% of proliferating CD4+ or CD8+ clones, no naive or memory phenotype could be assigned. Whether proliferating Tregs from siplizumab cultures actually had suppressive function was not functionally confirmed. Unstimulated naive T cells appeared more diverse than memory T cells, and naive cells seemed to contribute substantially to the alloresponse. Among mappable alloreactive CD4+ clones, an average Treg-derived fraction of almost 70% was observed with siplizumab, compared with approximately 26% in control reactions.

Library creation used the immunoSEQ multiplex PCR assay. About 10^5 TCR templates per sample were assayed by the deep sequencing platform. Genomic DNA extracted from sorted T cells was the material used for TCRbeta CDR3 sequencing. On the study's bioinformatics: The R programming language was used for the clonal analysis of the TCRbeta CDR3 data. Comparing unstimulated samples against CFSE-low samples taken after the reaction was how alloreactive CD4+ and CD8+ clones were defined. Regulatory or non-regulatory origin of alloreactive CD4+ clones was assigned by matching sequences to the sorted unstimulated Treg and non-Treg repertoires. TCRdb's version of the immuneACCESS table is confined to in-frame rearrangements and falls short of the full clone set. An unresolved V gene accounts for under half of the shortfall where checked; the remainder is of unknown origin. V, J and clone size were drawn from that table, and D and trimming were deduced from the DNA. This sample holds over 50,000 clones; around four fifths were observed only once. The ten most abundant clones make up approximately 4% of the sample.

CDR1 SNHLY and CDR2 FYNNEI were looked up in the germline V gene. V is pared back by 10 bases and J by 1 base, with 13 bases lying between the germline termini. Including cysteine and phenylalanine, the CDR3 has 14 amino acids. Here the CDR3 DNA is all that survives: 42 bases in frame from base 1. The specimen sequenced was memory CD4+ T cells sorted from blood. This specimen's cell subset or site label, per the study, means: unstimulated CD4+ memory T cells. The TCR comes from a human donor in good health. The chain is assembled from TRBV2 and TRBJ2-2, and perhaps TRBD2 as D gene, on 6 matching bases. The CDR3 protein is CATQGLMNTGELFF. In nucleotide form, the sequence is TGTGCCACCCAGGGACTTATGAACACCGGGGAGCTGTTTTTT.